One and the same sample provided the 17 T cell receptor beta chains below, sequenced in a study of blood T cell repertoires in COVID-19. The assay was immunoSEQ multiplex PCR, and TCRdb's table has in-frame clones only and misses some. The table has approximately 410,000 clones, about nine tenths seen once. The sample taken for sequencing was peripheral blood. All receptors come from a woman aged 30 to 39 with active or convalescent COVID-19.

The chain is built from TRBV2 and TRBJ1-1; 8 positions agree with TRBD1. With V trimmed by 8 bases and J by 4 bases, 6 bases remained unmatched. The CDR3 length is 13 residues. Germline CDR1 SNHLY, CDR2 FYNNEI. The CDR3, as DNA: TGTGCCAGCGGTGGACAGGGCGGCACTGAAGCTTTCTTT. Its protein product is CASGGQGGTEAFF.

The V gene is TRBV15, the J gene TRBJ2-4; D possibly corresponds to TRBD2 (6 bases). The CDR3 covers 16 residues. V was clipped by 0 bases and J by 1 base, with 10 bases between them. Germline V gene sequence: CDR1 LNHNV, CDR2 YYDKDF (reference sequence). The CDR3 protein is CATSRDGGVAKNIQYF. As DNA, the CDR3 is TGTGCCACCAGCAGAGATGGCGGGGTGGCCAAAAACATTCAGTACTTC.

J is TRBJ1-3 and V is TRBV21-1. TRBV21-1 is listed as a pseudogene. This CDR3 has 17 amino acids. The CDR3 loop is CASSPPSVGTPGNTIYF. CDR3 nucleotides: TGTGCCAGCAGCCCCCCGAGCGTGGGTACGCCTGGAAACACCATATATTTT.

The chain is built from TRBV5-1 and TRBJ2-7, with 12 bases fitting TRBD1. This CDR3 comprises 17 residues. The V segment lost 2 bases and the J segment 5 bases; nucleotides outside the gene matches: 11. Per germline, CDR1 SGHRS and CDR2 YFSETQ. CDR3 DNA: TGCGCCAGCAGCTTCTCTCTAAGCGGGACAGGGGGCGACGAGCAGTACTTC. Its protein product is CASSFSLSGTGGDEQYF. Using reference TRBV5-1 and TRBJ2-7 for the parts outside the CDR3, the full variable domain is KAGVTQTPRYLIKTRGQQVTLSCSPISGHRSVSWYQQTPGQGLQFLFEYFSETQRNKGNFPGRFSGRQFSNSRSEMNVSTLELGDSALYLCASSFSLSGTGGDEQYFGPGTRLTVT.

J is TRBJ2-1 and V is TRBV27; 8 positions agree with TRBD2. This CDR3 has 13 amino acids. CDR1 MNHEY and CDR2 SMNVEV come from the germline V gene (reference sequence). J lost 9 bases, V lost 5 bases, and 6 bases had no gene match. The CDR3 here is CASSLGTSAEQFF. CDR3 nucleotide sequence: TGTGCCAGCAGTCTCGGGACTAGTGCTGAGCAGTTCTTC.

V gene TRBV14 combines with J gene TRBJ1-2; no reliable D call. The CDR3 contains 16 residues. Looked up from germline, CDR1 is SGHDN and CDR2 is FVKESK. The ends were cut back, 0 bases at V and 0 bases at J, with 11 bases in the middle. The CDR3 region is CASSQEPTLPNYGYTF. CDR3 coding DNA: TGTGCCAGCAGCCAAGAGCCGACACTCCCTAACTATGGCTACACCTTC.

This chain links TRBV2 with TRBJ1-2; D unresolved. CDR3 length equals 13 residues. V was trimmed by 7 bases and J by 5 bases, leaving 14 bases between them. Germline loops: CDR1 SNHLY, CDR2 FYNNEI. For the CDR3, the DNA is TGTGCCAGCATGAGGGAACTAAATTATGGCTACACCTTC. Protein product: CASMRELNYGYTF.

The chain links TRBV18 to TRBJ2-2, with TRBD2 matching 8 bases. V dropped 3 bases and J dropped 5; count of bases not matched to a gene: 5. The CDR3 has 15 residues. The germline V gene has CDR1 KGHSH and CDR2 LQKENI. CDR3 loop: CASSPRREATGELFF. CDR3 DNA: TGTGCCAGCTCACCGAGGCGGGAGGCGACCGGGGAGCTGTTTTTT.

The V call is TRBV3-1 (or the pseudogene TRBV3-2), the J call TRBJ2-7, with D maybe TRBD1 (5 bases). Trimming left V 2 bases short and J 3 bases short, with 5 bases between. Germline lookup yields CDR1 LGHDT and CDR2 YNNKEL (reference sequence). The CDR3 extends over 12 amino acids. The DNA of the CDR3 is TGTGCCAGCAGCCAAACAGGCTACGAGCAGTACTTC. This sequence encodes CASSQTGYEQYF.

This clone was seen only a few times. The CDR3 spells CASSSSVSNQPQHF. In DNA, the CDR3 is TGTGCCAGCAGCTCCTCGGTGAGCAATCAGCCCCAGCATTTT. The rearrangement joins TRBV28 to TRBJ1-5; D not resolved. The CDR3 has 14 amino acids. The germline CDR1 and CDR2 sequences are MDHEN and SYDVKM. The V gene lost 6 bases and the J gene lost 1 base, with 10 bases spanning the gap.

The CDR3 DNA follows: TGTGCCAGCAGCTTGGTAAGCCCCGGACTAGCGGGCCGAGAGCAGTTCTTC. Encoded protein: CASSLVSPGLAGREQFF. This chain connects TRBV5-8 to TRBJ2-1; 11 bases map to TRBD2. CDR3 length: 17 amino acids. CDR1 and CDR2 (germline): SGHTS, YDEGEE. V dropped 0 bases and J dropped 10; count of bases not matched to a gene: 12.

The chain carries TRBV7-6 and TRBJ2-2, with 8 nucleotides matching TRBD1. V dropped 6 bases and J dropped 1; count of bases not matched to a gene: 13. CDR1 and CDR2 from the germline V gene are SGHVS and FNYEAQ. The CDR3 is 18 amino acids. Here the CDR3 reads CASSLLYRGLRNTGELFF. In DNA form, the CDR3 reads TGTGCCAGCAGTTTACTCTACAGGGGGTTAAGGAACACCGGGGAGCTGTTTTTT.

The chain employs TRBV18 and TRBJ1-3, with TRBD1 as a possible D gene (6 bases). The CDR3 length is 19 residues. CDR1 and CDR2 from the germline V gene are KGHSH and LQKENI. Trimming cost V 6 bases and J 0 bases, with 24 bases left between them. In DNA, the CDR3 is TGTGCCAGCTCGCATGCCTCCGACAGGCTTTATAACTCTGGAAACACCATATATTTT. This translates into CASSHASDRLYNSGNTIYF. The full variable domain, its missing parts supplied by reference TRBV18 and TRBJ1-3, is NAGVMQNPRHLVRRRGQEARLRCSPMKGHSHVYWYRQLPEEGLKFMVYLQKENIIDESGMPKERFSAEFPKEGPSILRIQQVVRGDSAAYFCASSHASDRLYNSGNTIYFGEGSWLTVV.

This clone was recorded a few times. The chain couples TRBV5-1 to TRBJ2-6; possibly TRBD1 for D (6 bases). The germline V and J ends were trimmed by 0 bases and 4 bases, with 11 bases remaining between them. Germline CDR1 SGHRS, CDR2 YFSETQ. This CDR3 spans 16 amino acids. The DNA for the CDR3 is TGCGCCAGCAGCTTGGGGGGGCTGGGGGGGGCCAACGTCCTGACTTTC. Amino acids: CASSLGGLGGANVLTF.

This chain joins TRBV2 and TRBJ2-3; possible D gene TRBD1, 6 bases. CDR1 SNHLY and CDR2 FYNNEI come from the germline V gene. Trimming removed 8 bases at V and 3 bases at J, with 18 bases between. The CDR3 totals 15 residues. CDR3 residues: CASSLGGLGTDTQYF. In DNA, the CDR3 is TGTGCCAGCTCCCTTGGGGGCTTGGGAACAGATACGCAGTATTTT.

The rearrangement uses TRBV7-8 and TRBJ2-7; 8 bases are shared with TRBD2. V trimming: 5 bases; J trimming: 4 bases; junction bases outside the gene matches: 7. CDR1 and CDR2 (germline): SGHVS, FQNEAQ. CDR3 length equals 14 residues. The CDR3 nucleotides read TGTGCCAGCAGCCTACGGGAGGGCGAGTACGAGCAGTACTTC. This gives the protein CASSLREGEYEQYF.

V is TRBV4-1 and J is TRBJ1-2, with D tentatively TRBD1 (6 bases). The CDR3 is 17 residues long. Trimming pared 5 bases from V and 4 bases from J, leaving 23 bases between. Germline values: CDR1 MGHRA, CDR2 YSYEKL. The CDR3 nucleotides read TGCGCCAGCAGCGCGGGAGCGGCAGGGGCCCTCCCCTATGGCTACACCTTC. This gives the protein CASSAGAAGALPYGYTF.